This TCR beta chain was documented in a study of tumor and adjacent non-tumor tissue in lung cancer. In the study overall: On average, productive TCRbeta reads reached some 4.2 million per sample.

Study-wide findings and caveats: TCR diversity was significantly greater in tumor than normal lung tissue.

Three rounds of nested PCR, following a modified ARM-PCR protocol, produced the TCRbeta library. TCRdb re-derived calls from the multiplex PCR reads in MiXCR, one entry per CDR3 protein. The sample records 90,000 to 100,000 distinct CDR3 sequences, more than 80% being singletons. In the case of this clonotype: Its antigen remains unknown. An end of the junction differs from the germline gene, which may be a read error.

RNA was extracted from bulk tissue without any cell sorting. More than 3 cm separated this lung sample from the edge of the tumor. Between August and November 2014, newly diagnosed, chemotherapy-naive lung cancer patients underwent thoracic surgery in China. The germline gives CDR1 MNHNS, CDR2 SASEGT. The CDR3 spans 16 residues. The receptor's source is a man between 60 and 75 years old with small cell lung cancer. The chain has TRBV6-1 and TRBJ2-1, with 9 bases identical to TRBD1. The material sequenced was distant non-tumor lung tissue. As DNA, the CDR3 is TGTACCAGCAGGGGAATCGGGACAGGGACTTACTATGAGCAGTTCTTC. Translation: CTSRGIGTGTYYEQFF.